This paragraph covers one T cell receptor (beta chain) sequence. What it binds is unknown. These data come from a study of T cell responses to AZD1222 COVID-19 vaccine. Measured with immunoSEQ multiplex PCR; TCRdb has only the in-frame clones, and not every one. The table records 130,000 to 150,000 clones, about nine tenths of them present only once. The CDR3 loop spans 18 amino acids. Germline lookup yields CDR1 SGHRS and CDR2 YFSETQ. The J segment lost 4 bases and the V segment lost 0 bases, leaving 6 bases of the junction unmatched. General study points: Reportedly, close to half of spike-specific TCRs are directed against unmutated variant regions.

This rearrangement joins TRBV5-1 to TRBJ2-3; 15 bases fit TRBD2. The sequence derives from an adult in good health. This material consisted of peripheral blood, taken on day 0 of AZD1222 vaccination. CDR3 sequence reads: CASSLGGLAGGRADTQYF. In nucleotides, the CDR3 is TGCGCCAGCAGCTTGGGGGGACTAGCGGGAGGTCGGGCAGATACGCAGTATTTT.